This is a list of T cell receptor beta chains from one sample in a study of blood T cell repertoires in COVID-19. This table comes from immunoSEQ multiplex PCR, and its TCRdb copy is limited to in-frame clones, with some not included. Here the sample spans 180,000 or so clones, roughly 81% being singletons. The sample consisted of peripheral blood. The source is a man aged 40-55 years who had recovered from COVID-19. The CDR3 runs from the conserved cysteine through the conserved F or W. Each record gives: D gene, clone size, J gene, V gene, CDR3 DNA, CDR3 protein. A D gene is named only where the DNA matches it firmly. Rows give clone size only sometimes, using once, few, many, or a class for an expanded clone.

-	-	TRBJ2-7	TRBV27	TGTGCCAGCCGAAACCCCCCACAGATCCAATACTACGAGCAGTACTTC	CASRNPPQIQYYEQYF
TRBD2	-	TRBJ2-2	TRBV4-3	TGCGCCAGCAGCCACTTAGGACTAGCGGTTAACGGGGAGCTGTTTTTT	CASSHLGLAVNGELFF
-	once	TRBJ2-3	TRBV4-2	TGTGCCAGCAGCCAAGATCTAAAGTCAGATACGCAGTATTTT	CASSQDLKSDTQYF
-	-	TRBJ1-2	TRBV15	TGTGCCACCAGCAGAGGGGGAGGGGGTGGTACGGAGGGCTACACCTTC	CATSRGGGGGTEGYTF
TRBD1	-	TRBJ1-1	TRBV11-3	TGTGCCAGCAGCCCACGGACAGGGGTGAACACTGAAGCTTTCTTT	CASSPRTGVNTEAFF
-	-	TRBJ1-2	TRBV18	TGTGCCAGCTCACCAGAGACAGCGACCGTGTTC	CASSPETATVF
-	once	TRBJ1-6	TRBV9	TGTGCCAGCAGCAAGAGGCCAGGGTTCATAAGCTTGGATAATTCACCCCTCCACTTT	CASSKRPGFISLDNSPLHF
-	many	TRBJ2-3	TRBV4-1	TGCGCCAGCAGCCAAGAAAGGCTAGTAAGTGGCGTTACGCAGTATTTT	CASSQERLVSGVTQYF
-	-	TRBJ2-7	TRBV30	TGTGCCTGGGGCTACTACGAGCAGTACTTC	CAWGYYEQYF
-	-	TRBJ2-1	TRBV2	TGTGCCAGCAGTGGGTACGGGAATGGGGAGCAGTTCTTC	CASSGYGNGEQFF
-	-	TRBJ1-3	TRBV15	TGTGCCACCAGCAGACCTACCGGGAAAAGCTCTGGAAACACCATATATTTT	CATSRPTGKSSGNTIYF
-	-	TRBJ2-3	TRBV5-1	TGCGCCAGCAGCTTCACAGCGGCTAGCACAGATACGCAGTATTTT	CASSFTAASTDTQYF
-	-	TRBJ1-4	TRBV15	TGTGCCACCAGCAGAGATACAGGGCGATATGAAAAACTGTTTTTT	CATSRDTGRYEKLFF
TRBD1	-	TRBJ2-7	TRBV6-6	TGTGCCAGCAGTCGGGTCGGGACAGACGAGCAGTACTTC	CASSRVGTDEQYF
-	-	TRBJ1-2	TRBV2	TGTGCCAGCAGTGAAACGGGGTATGGCTACACCTTC	CASSETGYGYTF
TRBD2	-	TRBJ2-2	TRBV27	TGTGCCAGCAGTCCCCCGGGACTAGCGGGGCGCACCGGGGAGCTGTTTTTT	CASSPPGLAGRTGELFF
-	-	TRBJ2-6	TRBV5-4	TGTGCCAGCAGCAGCATCTCTGGGGCCAACGTCCTGACTTTC	CASSSISGANVLTF
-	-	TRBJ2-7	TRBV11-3	TGTGCCAGCAGCTTAGACGTCGGGACCTACGAGCAGTACTTC	CASSLDVGTYEQYF
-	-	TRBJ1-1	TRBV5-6	TGTGCCAGCAGCTTGGCTGGGCCCACTGAAGCTTTCTTT	CASSLAGPTEAFF
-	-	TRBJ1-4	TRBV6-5	TGTGCCAGCAGTTCCCAGGGGACTAATGAAAAACTGTTTTTT	CASSSQGTNEKLFF
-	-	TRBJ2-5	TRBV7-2	TGTGCCAGCAGCTTACCAGGGGGGGAGACCCAGTACTTC	CASSLPGGETQYF
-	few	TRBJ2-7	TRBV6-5	TGTGCCAGCAGTTACGACGACAGCTCCTACGAGCAGTACTTC	CASSYDDSSYEQYF
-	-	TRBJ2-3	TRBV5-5	TGTGCCAGCAGCTTGCTCAGCGCAGATACGCAGTATTTT	CASSLLSADTQYF
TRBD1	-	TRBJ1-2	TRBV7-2	TGTGCCAGCAGCTCGACAGGGGGCATTGGTGGCTACACCTTC	CASSSTGGIGGYTF
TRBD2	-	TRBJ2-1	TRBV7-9	TGTGCCAGCAGCTTAGGGGCTAGCGGGAGGCGCGACAATGAGCAGTTCTTC	CASSLGASGRRDNEQFF
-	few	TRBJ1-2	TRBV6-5	TGTGCCAGCAGACAGCACTATGGCTACACCTTC	CASRQHYGYTF
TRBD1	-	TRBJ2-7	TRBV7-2	TGTGCCAGCAGCTTAGAAGCGACAGGGGTTGGCGAGCAGTACTTC	CASSLEATGVGEQYF
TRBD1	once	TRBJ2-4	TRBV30	TGTGCCTGGAGCCCACAGGGGCTAAATAAAAACATTCAGTACTTC	CAWSPQGLNKNIQYF
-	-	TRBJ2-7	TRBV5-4	TGTGCCAGCAGCTCTAGGGGCTACGAGCAGTACTTC	CASSSRGYEQYF